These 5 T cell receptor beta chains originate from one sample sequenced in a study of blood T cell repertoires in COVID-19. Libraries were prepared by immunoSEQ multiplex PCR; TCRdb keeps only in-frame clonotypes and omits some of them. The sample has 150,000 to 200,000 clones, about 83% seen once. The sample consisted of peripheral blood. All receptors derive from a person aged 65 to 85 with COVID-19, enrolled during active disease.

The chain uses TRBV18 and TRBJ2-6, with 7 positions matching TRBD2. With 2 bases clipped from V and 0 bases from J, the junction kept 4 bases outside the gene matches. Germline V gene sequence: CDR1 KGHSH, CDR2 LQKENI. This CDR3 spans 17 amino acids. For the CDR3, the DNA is TGTGCCAGCTCACCAAGGCGGGAGAGCTCTGGGGCCAACGTCCTGACTTTC. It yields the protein CASSPRRESSGANVLTF.

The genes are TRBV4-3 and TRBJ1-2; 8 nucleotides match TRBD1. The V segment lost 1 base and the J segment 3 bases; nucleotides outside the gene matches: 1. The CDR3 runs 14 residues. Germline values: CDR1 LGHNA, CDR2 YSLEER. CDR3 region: CASSQAGGDYGYTF. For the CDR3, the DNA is TGCGCCAGCAGCCAAGCAGGGGGCGACTATGGCTACACCTTC.

The DNA of the CDR3 is TGCGCCAGCAGCCGTGATCCGGGACAGCAGACCGGAAACATTCAGTACTTC. Its translation is CASSRDPGQQTGNIQYF. This rearrangement joins TRBV4-1 to TRBJ2-4, with 7 bases aligning to TRBD1. The germline CDR1 and CDR2 sequences are MGHRA and YSYEKL. Trimming took 4 bases from V and 6 from J; bases not matched to a gene: 15. This CDR3 comprises 17 residues.

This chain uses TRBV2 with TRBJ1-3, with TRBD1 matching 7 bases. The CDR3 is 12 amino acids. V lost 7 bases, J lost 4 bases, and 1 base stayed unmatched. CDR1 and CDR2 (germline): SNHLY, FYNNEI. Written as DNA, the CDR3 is TGTGCCAGCAAGGACAGGGGAAACACCATATATTTT. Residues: CASKDRGNTIYF.

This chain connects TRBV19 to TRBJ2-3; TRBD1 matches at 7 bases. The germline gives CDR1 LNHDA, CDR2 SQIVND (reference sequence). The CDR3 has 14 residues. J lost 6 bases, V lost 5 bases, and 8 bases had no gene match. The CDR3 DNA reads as TGTGCCAGTAGTCCGACAGGGTGGAGCGATACGCAGTATTTT. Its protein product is CASSPTGWSDTQYF.